This TCR beta chain was retrieved from a study of shared clonotypes between healthy human individuals. Between the trimmed V and J ends, which lost 4 bases and 5 bases, there was a span of 14 bases. The germline V gene encodes CDR1 SGHAT and CDR2 FQNNGV. The CDR3 covers 14 residues. This clone appeared a single time. TCRdb keeps only in-frame clones here, not all; method: immunoSEQ multiplex PCR. This table has over a million clones, approximately 80% appearing once. Sequences were obtained from memory CD4+ T cells from PBMCs. Subset noted: CD45RA-negative fraction. This clonotype originated in a man between 18 and 35 years old in good health. Some clones in this sample may be carry-over from other donors' samples. The chain has TRBV11-2 and TRBJ1-2; tentatively, D is TRBD1 (6 bases). CDR3 sequence (DNA): TGTGCCAGCAGCTCGCAGACAGGAGGATATGGCTACACCTTC. Its protein is CASSSQTGGYGYTF.